Listed below are T cell receptor beta chains from one sample, sequenced in a study of T cell changes during pregnancy in multiple sclerosis. Repertoires were generated with immunoSEQ multiplex PCR, while TCRdb's copy carries only in-frame clones and drops some. The repertoire holds under 55,000 clones, with around 90% as singletons. The source material was peripheral blood, sampled in the first trimester of pregnancy. The receptor set was obtained from a female donor with multiple sclerosis, enrolled in a pregnancy study. CDR3s include the opening cysteine and the closing phenylalanine or tryptophan. The D gene is left open where the match is weak. The size field is filled for only some rows; it gives once, few, many or a size class.

cdr3_aa cdr3_nt d_call cdr3_length j_call v_call clone_size
CATSPTGDSSGANVLTF TGTGCCACCAGCCCGACAGGGGATTCCTCTGGGGCCAACGTCCTGACTTTC TRBD1 17 TRBJ2-6 TRBV15 NA
CASSSPQGGDSPLHF TGTGCCAGCAGTAGCCCACAGGGGGGGGATTCACCCCTCCACTTT TRBD1 15 TRBJ1-6 TRBV28 NA
CASSPQGGEGEQYF TGTGCCAGCAGCCCCCAAGGAGGCGAAGGCGAGCAGTACTTC NA 14 TRBJ2-7 TRBV7-2 NA
CASSLGRASDTRQFF TGCGCCAGCAGCTTGGGACGGGCCTCCGATACTAGGCAGTTCTTC NA 15 TRBJ2-1 TRBV5-1 NA
CTSSQDSQRLGTDTQYF TGCACCAGCAGCCAAGATTCCCAGCGGCTGGGTACAGATACGCAGTATTTT NA 17 TRBJ2-3 TRBV1 NA
CASSPPGDYNSPLHF TGTGCCAGCTCACCGCCAGGGGATTATAATTCACCCCTCCACTTT NA 15 TRBJ1-6 TRBV18 NA
CASSVRYTGANVLTF TGTGCCAGCAGCGTTCGCTATACTGGGGCCAACGTCCTGACTTTC NA 15 TRBJ2-6 TRBV9 NA
CASSQGATDTGELFF TGTGCCAGCAGCCAGGGGGCTACAGACACCGGGGAGCTGTTTTTT TRBD1 15 TRBJ2-2 TRBV28 few
CASSHASGLEGYTF TGTGCCAGCAGCCATGCCTCAGGGTTAGAAGGCTACACCTTC NA 14 TRBJ1-2 TRBV7-9 few
CASSLGGAGTDTQYF TGTGCCAGCAGCCTAGGCGGGGCTGGCACAGATACGCAGTATTTT NA 15 TRBJ2-3 TRBV4-2 NA
CATTDRGDAEQYF TGTGCCACCACGGACAGGGGGGATGCCGAGCAGTACTTC TRBD1 13 TRBJ2-7 TRBV10-3 NA
CASSQGGEAENTEAFF TGCGCCAGCAGCCAAGGGGGGGAGGCAGAAAACACTGAAGCTTTCTTT NA 16 TRBJ1-1 TRBV4-3 NA
CASRPNPGIKDEQYF TGTGCCAGTAGGCCGAACCCGGGGATTAAGGACGAGCAGTACTTC NA 15 TRBJ2-7 TRBV19 NA
CASSGGGGAMETQYF TGTGCCAGCAGCGGAGGGGGGGGCGCGATGGAGACCCAGTACTTC NA 15 TRBJ2-5 TRBV9 NA
CASSLLRGTGNTIYF TGTGCCAGCAGCCTATTACGGGGGACTGGAAACACCATATATTTT NA 15 TRBJ1-3 TRBV7-2 once
CASSYAATGELFF TGTGCCAGCAGCTACGCGGCGACCGGGGAGCTGTTTTTT NA 13 TRBJ2-2 TRBV7-9 NA
CATSRGYAGENYGYTF TGTGCCACCAGCAGAGGCTATGCGGGGGAAAACTATGGCTACACCTTC NA 16 TRBJ1-2 TRBV15 NA
CASSVLGALRTEAFF TGCGCCAGCAGCGTTTTAGGGGCGCTGAGGACTGAAGCTTTCTTT NA 15 TRBJ1-1 TRBV5-1 NA
CASSAMPGLETDTQYF TGTGCCAGCAGTGCTATGCCCGGACTAGAGACAGATACGCAGTATTTT TRBD2 16 TRBJ2-3 TRBV2 NA
CASSLGQLAKNIQYF TGTGCCAGCAGTTTGGGACAGTTAGCCAAAAACATTCAGTACTTC TRBD1 15 TRBJ2-4 TRBV28 NA
CASSFGTGGASPLHF TGTGCCAGCAGCTTTGGGACAGGGGGCGCTTCACCCCTCCACTTT TRBD1 15 TRBJ1-6 TRBV5-4 NA
CASSGTIWGNTIYF TGTGCCAGCAGCGGTACCATTTGGGGAAACACCATATATTTT NA 14 TRBJ1-3 TRBV6-6 NA
CASGLLVRQGGNYGYTF TGTGCTAGTGGTTTGCTGGTCCGACAGGGTGGTAACTATGGCTACACCTTC TRBD1 17 TRBJ1-2 TRBV12-5 NA
CASSLDWRASNQPQHF TGTGCCAGCAGTTTAGACTGGCGTGCTAGCAATCAGCCCCAGCATTTT NA 16 TRBJ1-5 TRBV27 NA
CASSAWRSAGGHRSTDTQYF TGTGCCAGCAGTGCTTGGCGCTCCGCGGGGGGACATAGGAGCACAGATACGCAGTATTTT TRBD2 20 TRBJ2-3 TRBV2 once
CASSLGGQIYNEQFF TGTGCCAGCAGCCTGGGGGGACAGATATACAATGAGCAGTTCTTC NA 15 TRBJ2-1 TRBV7-8 NA
CASSEPVRGVYGYTF TGTGCCAGCAGTGAACCGGTCCGGGGGGTATACGGCTACACCTTC NA 15 TRBJ1-2 TRBV28 NA
CASSVGTIRTDTQYF TGTGCCAGCAGCGTTGGGACTATACGCACAGATACGCAGTATTTT TRBD2 15 TRBJ2-3 TRBV9 NA